This TCR beta chain was captured in a study of T cells in Graves' hyperthyroidism and ophthalmopathy (dated by TCRdb to between 2017 and 2020). Background on the whole study: To identify distinguishing TCR V-J signatures, a discovery cohort of some 99 patients was used, comprising 43 with Graves' ophthalmopathy and approximately 57 with stable Graves' hyperthyroidism. An independent validation cohort of under 20 hyperthyroidism patients and approximately 17 patients who later progressed to ophthalmopathy tested prospective prediction of ophthalmopathy. The 90 or so discovery patients were randomly split 7:3 into training and test sets. In addition, the study compared T-cell repertoires in thyroid tissue and in blood from six Graves' hyperthyroidism patients. After blood sampling, hyperthyroidism patients were treated with methimazole at a starting dose of 30 mg daily, and ophthalmopathy patients were treated with high-dose intravenous methylprednisolone. The paper reports TCR Vbeta CDR3 sequencing of some 140 peripheral blood samples: 40 or so ophthalmopathy, fewer than 80 hyperthyroidism and around 17 progressor patients.

TCR beta CDR3 regions were amplified from RNA transcripts. For the first round of RT-PCR on the TCR CDR3, the HTBI primer set was used together with the Qiagen OneStep RT-PCR kit. The libraries were constructed in a second round of multiplex PCR and then size-selected and purified. The libraries were sequenced on an Illumina HiSeq2000 using paired-end 100 bp reads. The paper's data handling went like this. SOAPnuke was used to process the raw data, with reads discarded if the reads contained adapters or uncalled bases, had a mean Phred below 15, or lacked an exact constant-primer or identifier match. COPE v1.2.5 was used to merge the high-quality paired reads, and each unique nucleotide sequence was defined as a clonotype. MiTCR v1.1 was used to align the clonotypes against IMGT TRBV, TRBD and TRBJ reference segments. Analysis was restricted to V-J combinations with a frequency above 0.0001, which covered roughly 99% of repertoires. A TCS score was defined as the ratio of F50 (clonal expansion) to E x V (chaos), with BLOSUM62-based TCRdist applied between CDR3 peptides within each V-J. Welch's t-statistics and random forest reduced several hundred V-J features to 10 to 15, which were used in a naive Bayes classifier (R e1071). Thyroid-blood repertoire similarity was quantified with the Morisita-Horn index. The public reads were reprocessed in TCRdb via fastp at Q25 and MiXCR, keeping in-frame beta chains. Duplicate CDR3 protein sequences are folded into a single record with the most common DNA and genes. The V and J calls and clone size are TCRdb's, not the authors'. Present in this sample are 490,000 or so distinct CDR3 sequences, over 45% of which were seen just once. 35% to 50% of the sample rests with the top ten.

What the authors observed across the whole study: Blood samples also contained most of the expanded thyroid clonotypes (frequency above 0.001), which suggests that blood repertoires may reflect thyroid immune responses. A 13 V-J signature model separated ophthalmopathy from stable hyperthyroidism, with 87.88% sensitivity and 81% to 82% specificity in cross-validation and 80%/75% in testing. No statistical method was used to fix the sample size in advance, and group allocation was not hidden from the investigators. In validation, the model predicted progression to ophthalmopathy with over 60% sensitivity and around 72% specificity, a median of about 6 months before onset.

The study excluded patients with uncontrolled infections, other autoimmune diseases, pregnancy or lactation. Diagnoses relied on clinical symptoms, serum thyroxine and TRAb, thyroid ultrasound and orbital computed tomography. Total RNA was extracted using Trizol reagent, and RNA quality was assessed on an Agilent 2100 Bioanalyzer. This clonotype was seen a few times. Its antigen remains undetermined. The record has no base qualities; no much larger clone is one base away. V and J are truncated by 0 bases and 3 bases respectively, leaving an intervening sequence of 20 bases. From the cysteine through the phenylalanine, the CDR3 covers 18 amino acids. Here the CDR3 DNA is all that survives: 54 bases in frame from base 1. CDR1 DFQATT and CDR2 SNEGSKA were looked up in the germline V gene (reference sequence).

The rearranged segments are TRBV20-1 and TRBJ2-2; the best D guess is TRBD1, with 6 bases matching. Source material: peripheral blood or thyroid tissue (not recorded which). The TCR originated in an adult woman with Graves' disease, either hyperthyroidism or ophthalmopathy (not recorded which). The DNA is TGCAGTGCTAGAGATCCGGTCTCTTCAGGGGCGTACACCGGGGAGCTGTTTTTT. It specifies CSARDPVSSGAYTGELFF.